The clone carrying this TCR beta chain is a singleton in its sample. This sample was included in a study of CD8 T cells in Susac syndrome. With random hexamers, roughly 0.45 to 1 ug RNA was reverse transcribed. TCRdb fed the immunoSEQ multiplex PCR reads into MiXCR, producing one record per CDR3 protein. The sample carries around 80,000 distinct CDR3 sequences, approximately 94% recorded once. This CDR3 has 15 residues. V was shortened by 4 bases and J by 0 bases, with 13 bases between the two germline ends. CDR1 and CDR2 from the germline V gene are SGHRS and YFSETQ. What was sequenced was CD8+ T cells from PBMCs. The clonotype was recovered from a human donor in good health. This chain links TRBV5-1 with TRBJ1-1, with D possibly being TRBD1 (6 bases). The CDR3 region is CASSQKQGLNTEAFF. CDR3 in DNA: TGCGCCAGCAGCCAGAAACAGGGCTTGAACACTGAAGCTTTCTTT.